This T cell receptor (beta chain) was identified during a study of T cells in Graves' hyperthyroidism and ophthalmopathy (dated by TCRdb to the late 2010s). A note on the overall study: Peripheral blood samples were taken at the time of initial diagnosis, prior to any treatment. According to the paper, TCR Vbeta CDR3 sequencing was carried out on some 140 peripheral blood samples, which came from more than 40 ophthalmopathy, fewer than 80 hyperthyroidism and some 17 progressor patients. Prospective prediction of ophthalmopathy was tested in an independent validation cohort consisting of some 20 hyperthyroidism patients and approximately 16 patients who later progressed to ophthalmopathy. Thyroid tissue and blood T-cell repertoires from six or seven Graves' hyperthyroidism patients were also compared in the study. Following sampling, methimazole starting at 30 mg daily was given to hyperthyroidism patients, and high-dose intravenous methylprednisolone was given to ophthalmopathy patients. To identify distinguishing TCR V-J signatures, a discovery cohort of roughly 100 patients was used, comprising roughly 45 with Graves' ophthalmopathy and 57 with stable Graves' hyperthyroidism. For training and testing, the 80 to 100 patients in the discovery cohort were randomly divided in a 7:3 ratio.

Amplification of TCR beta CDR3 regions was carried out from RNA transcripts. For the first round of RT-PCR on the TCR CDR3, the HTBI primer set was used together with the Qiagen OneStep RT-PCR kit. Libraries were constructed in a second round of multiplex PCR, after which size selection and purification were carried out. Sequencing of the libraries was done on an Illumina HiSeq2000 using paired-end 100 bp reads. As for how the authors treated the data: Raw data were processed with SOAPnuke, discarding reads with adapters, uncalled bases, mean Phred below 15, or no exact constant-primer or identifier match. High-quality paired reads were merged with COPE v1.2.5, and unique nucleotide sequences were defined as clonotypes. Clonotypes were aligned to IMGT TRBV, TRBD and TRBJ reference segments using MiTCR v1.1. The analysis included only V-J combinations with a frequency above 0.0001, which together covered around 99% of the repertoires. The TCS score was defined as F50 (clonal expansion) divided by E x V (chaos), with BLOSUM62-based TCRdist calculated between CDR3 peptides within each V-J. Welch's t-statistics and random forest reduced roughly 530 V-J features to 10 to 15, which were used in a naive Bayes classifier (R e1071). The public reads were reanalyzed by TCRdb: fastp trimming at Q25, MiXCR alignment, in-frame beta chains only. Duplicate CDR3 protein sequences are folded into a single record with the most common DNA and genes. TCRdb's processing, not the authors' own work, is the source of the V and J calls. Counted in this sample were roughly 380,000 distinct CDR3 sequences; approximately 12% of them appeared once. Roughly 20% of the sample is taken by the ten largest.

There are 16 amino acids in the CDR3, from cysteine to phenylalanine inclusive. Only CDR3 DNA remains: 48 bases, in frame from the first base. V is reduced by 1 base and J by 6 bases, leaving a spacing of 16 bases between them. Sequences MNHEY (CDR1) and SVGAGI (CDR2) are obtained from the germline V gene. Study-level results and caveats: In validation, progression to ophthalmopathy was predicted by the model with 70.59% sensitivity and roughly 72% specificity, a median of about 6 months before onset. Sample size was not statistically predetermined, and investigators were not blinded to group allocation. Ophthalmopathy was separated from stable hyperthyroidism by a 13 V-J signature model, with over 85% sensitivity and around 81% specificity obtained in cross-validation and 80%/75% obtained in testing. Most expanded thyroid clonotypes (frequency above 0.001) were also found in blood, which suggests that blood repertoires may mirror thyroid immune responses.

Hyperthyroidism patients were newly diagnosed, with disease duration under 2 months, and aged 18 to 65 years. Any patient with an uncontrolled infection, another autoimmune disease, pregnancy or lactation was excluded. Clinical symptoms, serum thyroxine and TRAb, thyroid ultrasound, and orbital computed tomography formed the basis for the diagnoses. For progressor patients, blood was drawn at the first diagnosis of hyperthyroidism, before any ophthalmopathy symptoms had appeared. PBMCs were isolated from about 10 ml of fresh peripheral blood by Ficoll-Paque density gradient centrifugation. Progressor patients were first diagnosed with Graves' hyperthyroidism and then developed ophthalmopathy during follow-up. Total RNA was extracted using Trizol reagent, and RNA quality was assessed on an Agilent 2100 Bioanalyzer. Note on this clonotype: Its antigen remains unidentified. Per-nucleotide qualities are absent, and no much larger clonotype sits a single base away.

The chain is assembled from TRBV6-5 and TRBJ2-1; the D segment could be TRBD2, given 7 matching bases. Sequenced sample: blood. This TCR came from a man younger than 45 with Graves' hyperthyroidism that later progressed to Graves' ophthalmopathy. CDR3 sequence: CASSYWGGGRSNEQFF. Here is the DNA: TGTGCCAGCAGTTACTGGGGAGGGGGGCGAAGCAATGAGCAGTTCTTC.